There are many counts of the clone carrying this T cell receptor (beta chain). The target antigen is unknown. MiXCR, applied by TCRdb to the RT-PCR reads, yields one record per CDR3 protein. Of about 780,000 distinct CDR3 sequences in the sample, roughly 18% were seen once. The entry originates in a study of response to subunit inactivated influenza vaccine. Study conclusions and caveats: The authors suggested that every seasonal influenza vaccination recruits few new T cells.

This CDR3 region has 17 residues. Looked up from germline, CDR1 is MNHNS and CDR2 is SASEGT. V shed 4 bases, J shed 8 bases, and the junction held 10 bases outside the gene matches. The specimen comprised PBMCs from blood, sampled about 5 days after vaccination. The chain links TRBV6-1 to TRBJ2-1, with 14 bases fitting TRBD2. The origin of this receptor is a man aged 50-59 years who received an inactivated influenza vaccine. The CDR3 loop reads CASSGGLAGGRVDEQFF. The CDR3 DNA follows: TGTGCCAGCAGTGGCGGACTAGCGGGAGGTAGGGTGGATGAGCAGTTCTTC.